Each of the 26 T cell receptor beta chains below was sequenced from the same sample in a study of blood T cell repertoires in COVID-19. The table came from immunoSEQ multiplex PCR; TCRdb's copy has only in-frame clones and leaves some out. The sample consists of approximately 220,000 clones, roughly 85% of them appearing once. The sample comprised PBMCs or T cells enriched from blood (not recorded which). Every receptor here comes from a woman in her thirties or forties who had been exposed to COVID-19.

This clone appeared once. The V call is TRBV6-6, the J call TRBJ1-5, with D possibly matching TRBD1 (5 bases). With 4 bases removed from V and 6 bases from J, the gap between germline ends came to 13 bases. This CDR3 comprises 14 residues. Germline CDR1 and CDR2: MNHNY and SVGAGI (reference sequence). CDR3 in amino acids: CASSLSRDGQPQHF. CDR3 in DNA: TGTGCCAGCAGTTTGTCCAGGGATGGTCAGCCCCAGCATTTT.

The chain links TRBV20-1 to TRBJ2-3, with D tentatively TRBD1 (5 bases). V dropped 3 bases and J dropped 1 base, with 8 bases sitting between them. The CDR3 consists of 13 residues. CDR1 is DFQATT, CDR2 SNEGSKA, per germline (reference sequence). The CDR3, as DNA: TGCAGTGCTAGTGGGGCACGCACAGATACGCAGTATTTT. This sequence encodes CSASGARTDTQYF.

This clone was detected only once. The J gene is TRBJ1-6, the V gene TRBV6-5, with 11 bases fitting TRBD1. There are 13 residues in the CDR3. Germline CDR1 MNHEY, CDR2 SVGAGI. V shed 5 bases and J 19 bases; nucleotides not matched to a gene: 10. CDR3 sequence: CASSQLTGTGGHF. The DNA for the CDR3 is TGTGCCAGCAGTCAATTGACCGGGACAGGGGGGCACTTT.

In nucleotides, the CDR3 is TGTGCCAGCAGTGGGGACTATTGGGCTAGCGGGACCACCGGGGAGCTGTTTTTT. This codes for CASSGDYWASGTTGELFF. V and J are TRBV6-1 and TRBJ2-2, with 9 nucleotides matching TRBD2. Germline CDR1 and CDR2: MNHNS and SASEGT. The length of the CDR3 is 18 residues. Losses at the gene ends were 4 bases for V and 4 bases for J; bases not matched to a gene: 13.

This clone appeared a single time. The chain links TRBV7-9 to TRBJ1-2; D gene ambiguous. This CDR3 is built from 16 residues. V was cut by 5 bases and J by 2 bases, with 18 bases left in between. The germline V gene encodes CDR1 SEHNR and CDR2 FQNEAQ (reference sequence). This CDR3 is CASSPGGGRSNYGYTF. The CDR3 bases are TGTGCCAGCAGCCCCGGAGGTGGCAGGTCGAACTATGGCTACACCTTC.

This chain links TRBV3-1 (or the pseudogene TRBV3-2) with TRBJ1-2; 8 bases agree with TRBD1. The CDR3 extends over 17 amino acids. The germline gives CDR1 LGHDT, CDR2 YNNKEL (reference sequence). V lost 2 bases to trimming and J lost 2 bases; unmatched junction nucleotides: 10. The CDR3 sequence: CASSQNLGQGWNYGYTF. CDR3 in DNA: TGTGCCAGCAGCCAAAACCTCGGACAGGGCTGGAACTATGGCTACACCTTC.

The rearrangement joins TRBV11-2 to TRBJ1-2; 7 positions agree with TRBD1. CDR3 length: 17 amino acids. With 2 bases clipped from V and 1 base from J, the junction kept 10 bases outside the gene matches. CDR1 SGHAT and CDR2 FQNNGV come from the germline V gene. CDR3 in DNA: TGTGCCAGCAGCTTAAACGCGGGACAGACTGTTAACTATGGCTACACCTTC. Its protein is CASSLNAGQTVNYGYTF. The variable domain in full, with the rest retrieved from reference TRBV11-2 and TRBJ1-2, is EAGVAQSPRYKIIEKRQSVAFWCNPISGHATLYWYQQILGQGPKLLIQFQNNGVVDDSQLPKDRFSAERLKGVDSTLKIQPAKLEDSAVYLCASSLNAGQTVNYGYTFGSGTRLTVV.

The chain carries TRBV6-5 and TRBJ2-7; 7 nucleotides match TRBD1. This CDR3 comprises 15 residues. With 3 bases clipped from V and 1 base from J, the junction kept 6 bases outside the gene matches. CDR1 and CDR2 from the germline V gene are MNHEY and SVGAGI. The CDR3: CASSYRDSGSYEQYF. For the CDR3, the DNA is TGTGCCAGCAGTTATAGGGACAGTGGTTCCTACGAGCAGTACTTC.

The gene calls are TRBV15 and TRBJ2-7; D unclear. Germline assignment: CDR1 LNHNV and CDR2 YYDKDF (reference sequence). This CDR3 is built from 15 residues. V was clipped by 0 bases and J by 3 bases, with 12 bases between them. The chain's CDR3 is CATSREVVGSYEQYF. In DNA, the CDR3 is TGTGCCACCAGCAGAGAAGTAGTGGGCAGCTACGAGCAGTACTTC.

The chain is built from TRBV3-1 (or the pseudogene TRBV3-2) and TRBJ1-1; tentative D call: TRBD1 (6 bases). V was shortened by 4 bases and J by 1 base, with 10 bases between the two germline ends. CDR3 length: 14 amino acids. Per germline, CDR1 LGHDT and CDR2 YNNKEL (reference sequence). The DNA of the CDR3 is TGTGCCAGCAGCCTGGACAGAAGGAACACTGAAGCTTTCTTT. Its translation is CASSLDRRNTEAFF.

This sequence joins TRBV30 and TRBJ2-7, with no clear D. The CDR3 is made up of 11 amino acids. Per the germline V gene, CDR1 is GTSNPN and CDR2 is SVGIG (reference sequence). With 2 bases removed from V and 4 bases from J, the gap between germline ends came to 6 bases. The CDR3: CAWSPLYEQYF. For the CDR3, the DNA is TGTGCCTGGAGTCCCTTGTACGAGCAGTACTTC.

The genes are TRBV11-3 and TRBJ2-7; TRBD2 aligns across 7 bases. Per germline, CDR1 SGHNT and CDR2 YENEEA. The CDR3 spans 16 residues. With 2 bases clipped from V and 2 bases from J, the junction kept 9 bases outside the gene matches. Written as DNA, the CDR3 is TGTGCCAGCAGCTTATCGGGGAGGGAAACCCCCTACGAGCAGTACTTC. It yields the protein CASSLSGRETPYEQYF.

CDR3 loop: CAISESQYREPNSPLHF. CDR3 coding DNA: TGTGCCATCAGTGAGTCGCAATACAGGGAACCGAATTCACCCCTCCACTTT. This chain joins TRBV10-3 and TRBJ1-6, with D possibly matching TRBD1 (6 bases). This CDR3 has 17 residues. Germline V gene sequence: CDR1 ENHRY, CDR2 SYGVKD. V was pared by 0 bases and J by 7 bases, with 16 bases between.

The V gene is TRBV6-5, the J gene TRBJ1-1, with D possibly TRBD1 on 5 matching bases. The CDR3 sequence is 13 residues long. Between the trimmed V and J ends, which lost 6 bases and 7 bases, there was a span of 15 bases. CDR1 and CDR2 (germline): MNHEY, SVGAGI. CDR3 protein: CASSLEAGVEAFF. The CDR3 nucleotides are TGTGCCAGCAGCCTGGAGGCGGGGGTTGAAGCTTTCTTT.

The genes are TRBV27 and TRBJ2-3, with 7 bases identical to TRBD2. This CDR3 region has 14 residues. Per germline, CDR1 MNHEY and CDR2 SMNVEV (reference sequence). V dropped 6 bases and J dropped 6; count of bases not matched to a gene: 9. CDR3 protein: CASRVAGVADTQYF. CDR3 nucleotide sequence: TGTGCCAGCAGGGTCGCGGGGGTCGCGGATACGCAGTATTTT.

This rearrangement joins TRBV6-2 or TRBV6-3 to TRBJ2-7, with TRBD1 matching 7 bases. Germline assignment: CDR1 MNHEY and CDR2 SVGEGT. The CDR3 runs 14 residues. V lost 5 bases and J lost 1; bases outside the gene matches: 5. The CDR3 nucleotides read TGTGCCAGCAGTGATCCGGGACAGTCCTACGAGCAGTACTTC. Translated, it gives CASSDPGQSYEQYF.

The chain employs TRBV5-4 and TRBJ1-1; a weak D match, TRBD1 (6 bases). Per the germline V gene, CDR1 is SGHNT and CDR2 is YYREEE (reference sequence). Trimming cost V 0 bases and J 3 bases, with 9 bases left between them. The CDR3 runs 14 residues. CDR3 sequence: CASSLGGRDTEAFF. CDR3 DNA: TGTGCCAGCAGCTTGGGGGGGCGGGACACTGAAGCTTTCTTT.

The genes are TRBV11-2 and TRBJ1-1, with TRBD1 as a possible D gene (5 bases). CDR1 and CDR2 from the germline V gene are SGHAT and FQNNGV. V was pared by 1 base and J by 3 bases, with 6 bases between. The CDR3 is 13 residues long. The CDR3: CASSLGGDTEAFF. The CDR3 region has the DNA TGTGCCAGCAGCTTAGGGGGGGACACTGAAGCTTTCTTT.

The CDR3 sequence is CASTPGQGYSPLHF. CDR3 DNA sequence: TGTGCCAGCACCCCGGGACAGGGCTATTCACCCCTCCACTTT. This chain connects TRBV2 to TRBJ1-6; TRBD1 matches at 9 bases. Trimming at V came to 7 bases and at J to 8 bases, leaving 6 bases not matched to a gene. Per the germline V gene, CDR1 is SNHLY and CDR2 is FYNNEI. The CDR3 extends over 14 amino acids. Full variable domain (remainder filled in from reference TRBV2 and TRBJ1-6): EPEVTQTPSHQVTQMGQEVILRCVPISNHLYFYWYRQILGQKVEFLVSFYNNEISEKSEIFDDQFSVERPDGSNFTLKIRSTKLEDSAMYFCASTPGQGYSPLHFGNGTRLTVT.

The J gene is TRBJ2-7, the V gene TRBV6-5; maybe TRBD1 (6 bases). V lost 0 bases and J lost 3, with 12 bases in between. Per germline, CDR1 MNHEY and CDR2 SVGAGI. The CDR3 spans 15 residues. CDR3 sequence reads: CASSYSTGSYYEQYF. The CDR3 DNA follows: TGTGCCAGCAGTTACTCAACAGGGTCCTACTACGAGCAGTACTTC.

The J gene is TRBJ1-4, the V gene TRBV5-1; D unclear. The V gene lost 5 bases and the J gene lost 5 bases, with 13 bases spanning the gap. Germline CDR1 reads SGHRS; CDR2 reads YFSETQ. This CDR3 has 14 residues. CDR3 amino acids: CASSNSGRNEKLFF. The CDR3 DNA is TGCGCCAGCAGTAATTCTGGTCGGAATGAAAAACTGTTTTTT. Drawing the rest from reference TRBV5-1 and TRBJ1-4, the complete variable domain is KAGVTQTPRYLIKTRGQQVTLSCSPISGHRSVSWYQQTPGQGLQFLFEYFSETQRNKGNFPGRFSGRQFSNSRSEMNVSTLELGDSALYLCASSNSGRNEKLFFGSGTQLSVL.

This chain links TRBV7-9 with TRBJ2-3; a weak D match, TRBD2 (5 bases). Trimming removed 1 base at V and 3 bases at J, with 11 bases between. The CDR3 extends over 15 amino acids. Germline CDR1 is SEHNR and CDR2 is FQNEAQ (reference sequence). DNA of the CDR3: TGTGCCAGCAGCTTAGAGGGAGACACGACAGATACGCAGTATTTT. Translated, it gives CASSLEGDTTDTQYF.

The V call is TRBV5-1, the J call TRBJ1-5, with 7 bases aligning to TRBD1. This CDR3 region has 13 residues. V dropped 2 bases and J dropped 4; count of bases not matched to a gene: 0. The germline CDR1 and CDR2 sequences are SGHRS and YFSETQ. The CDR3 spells CASSLQGNQPQHF. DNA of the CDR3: TGCGCCAGCAGCTTACAGGGGAATCAGCCCCAGCATTTT. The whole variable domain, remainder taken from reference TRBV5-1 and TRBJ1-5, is KAGVTQTPRYLIKTRGQQVTLSCSPISGHRSVSWYQQTPGQGLQFLFEYFSETQRNKGNFPGRFSGRQFSNSRSEMNVSTLELGDSALYLCASSLQGNQPQHFGDGTRLSIL.

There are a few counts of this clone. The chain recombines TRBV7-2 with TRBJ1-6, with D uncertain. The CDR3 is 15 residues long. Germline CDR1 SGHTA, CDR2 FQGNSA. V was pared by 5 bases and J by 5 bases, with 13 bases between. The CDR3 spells CASSPQIIDNSPLHF. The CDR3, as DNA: TGTGCCAGCAGCCCACAGATAATCGATAATTCACCCCTCCACTTT.

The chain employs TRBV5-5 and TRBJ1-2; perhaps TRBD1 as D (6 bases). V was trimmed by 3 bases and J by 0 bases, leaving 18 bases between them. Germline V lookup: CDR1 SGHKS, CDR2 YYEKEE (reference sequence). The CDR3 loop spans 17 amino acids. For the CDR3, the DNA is TGTGCCAGCAGCTCGTTCCCACAGGGTGAATCTAACTATGGCTACACCTTC. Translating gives CASSSFPQGESNYGYTF.

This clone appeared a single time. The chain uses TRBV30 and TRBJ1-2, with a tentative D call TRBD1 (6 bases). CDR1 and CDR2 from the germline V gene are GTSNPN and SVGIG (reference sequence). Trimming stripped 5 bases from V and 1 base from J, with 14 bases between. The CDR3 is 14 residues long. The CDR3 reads CAWGGPGINYGYTF. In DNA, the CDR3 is TGTGCCTGGGGGGGCCCGGGGATTAACTATGGCTACACCTTC.